The rows below give T cell receptor beta chains drawn from one sample of a study of cytomegalovirus exposure and HLA in healthy donors. Profiled with immunoSEQ multiplex PCR; TCRdb holds only in-frame clones, not every one. This table has under 200,000 clones, about 80% appearing once. The sample was PBMCs. These receptors were obtained from a woman aged 40 to 50 in good health and CMV-seronegative. The CDR3 runs from the conserved cysteine through the conserved F or W. The D gene is left open where the match is weak. Clone sizes are given selectively: once, few, many, or a class where the clone is expanded.

clone size,J gene,V gene,D gene,CDR3 protein,CDR3 DNA
-,TRBJ2-1,TRBV7-2,-,CASSLAWSGNEQFF,TGTGCCAGCAGCTTAGCGTGGTCAGGAAATGAGCAGTTCTTC
-,TRBJ2-7,TRBV5-5,-,CASSAPLRGTYEQYF,TGTGCCAGCAGCGCCCCTCTGCGGGGAACCTACGAGCAGTACTTC
once,TRBJ2-5,TRBV19,-,CASSTRARGYQETQYF,TGTGCCAGTAGTACGCGTGCGAGGGGGTACCAAGAGACCCAGTACTTC
-,TRBJ2-3,TRBV4-2,-,CASSPPRATDTQYF,TGTGCCAGCAGCCCCCCGCGTGCCACAGATACGCAGTATTTT
few,TRBJ2-7,TRBV6-1,-,CASSESGYEQYF,TGTGCCAGCAGTGAATCGGGGTACGAGCAGTACTTC
-,TRBJ1-4,TRBV4-1,-,CASSQDARPGGGEKLFF,TGCGCCAGCAGCCAAGATGCTCGGCCCGGCGGAGGAGAAAAACTGTTTTTT
-,TRBJ2-3,TRBV9,TRBD2,CASSVLSSGGKADTQYF,TGTGCCAGCAGCGTACTCTCTAGCGGGGGTAAAGCAGATACGCAGTATTTT
-,TRBJ2-5,TRBV7-9,-,CASSLSGQWETQYF,TGTGCCAGCAGCTTATCCGGACAGTGGGAGACCCAGTACTTC
-,TRBJ1-5,TRBV7-2,-,CASSLQGSQPQHF,TGTGCCAGCAGCTTACAGGGTAGTCAGCCCCAGCATTTT
-,TRBJ2-1,TRBV25-1,TRBD2,CASEDPAGGDEQFF,TGTGCCAGTGAGGATCCAGCGGGGGGTGATGAGCAGTTCTTC
-,TRBJ2-1,TRBV25-1,TRBD2,CASSEYRTSGYNEQFF,TGTGCCAGCAGTGAATATAGGACTAGCGGTTACAATGAGCAGTTCTTC
-,TRBJ2-3,TRBV30,-,CAWSGGKDTDTQYF,TGTGCCTGGAGTGGGGGCAAGGACACAGATACGCAGTATTTT
-,TRBJ2-7,TRBV27,-,CASSLSGGNYEQYF,TGTGCCAGCAGTTTATCGGGGGGTAACTACGAGCAGTACTTC
-,TRBJ1-1,TRBV10-3,TRBD1,CAIRQGGNTEAFF,TGTGCCATCCGACAGGGAGGGAACACTGAAGCTTTCTTT
-,TRBJ1-6,TRBV19,-,CASRPQGVGYNSPLHF,TGTGCCAGTAGACCCCAGGGTGTGGGATATAATTCACCCCTCCACTTT
-,TRBJ2-1,TRBV29-1,-,CSVEDPEYNEQFF,TGCAGCGTTGAAGATCCAGAATACAATGAGCAGTTCTTC
-,TRBJ1-4,TRBV5-1,TRBD1,CASSWTGDEKLFF,TGCGCCAGCTCCTGGACAGGGGATGAAAAACTGTTTTTT
-,TRBJ2-5,TRBV4-2,TRBD2,CASSQGTSGRAQGETQYF,TGTGCCAGCAGCCAAGGGACTAGCGGGAGGGCCCAAGGAGAGACCCAGTACTTC
-,TRBJ2-2,TRBV6-4,TRBD1,CASSVQQGDGELFF,TGTGCCAGCAGTGTCCAACAGGGGGACGGGGAGCTGTTTTTT
once,TRBJ1-1,TRBV19,TRBD1,CASSIPGTENTEAFF,TGTGCCAGTAGTATTCCCGGGACAGAGAACACTGAAGCTTTCTTT
-,TRBJ1-5,TRBV6-6,TRBD1,CASRPPGQGLGQPQHF,TGTGCCAGCAGACCTCCGGGACAGGGTTTGGGCCAGCCCCAGCATTTT
-,TRBJ2-1,TRBV7-9,TRBD2,CASSSGLAIYNEQFF,TGTGCCAGCAGCTCGGGACTAGCGATCTACAATGAGCAGTTCTTC
-,TRBJ1-2,TRBV27,TRBD1,CASSPRDRVVYGYTF,TGTGCCAGCAGTCCCAGGGACAGGGTAGTCTATGGCTACACCTTC
few,TRBJ2-1,TRBV7-9,TRBD2,CASGLGTIVNEQFF,TGTGCCAGCGGGTTGGGGACTATTGTCAATGAGCAGTTCTTC
-,TRBJ2-7,TRBV28,TRBD2,CASTTSGYSYEQYF,TGTGCCAGCACTACTAGCGGGTACTCCTACGAGCAGTACTTC
-,TRBJ1-2,TRBV7-9,-,CASTQRGGPEGYTF,TGTGCCAGCACCCAACGGGGGGGGCCAGAAGGCTACACCTTC
-,TRBJ1-4,TRBV15,TRBD1,CATSRAGGNEKLFF,TGTGCCACCAGCAGAGCAGGGGGCAACGAAAAACTGTTTTTT
-,TRBJ1-2,TRBV6-1,-,CASSEEGHYGYTF,TGTGCCAGCAGCGAGGAGGGGCACTATGGCTACACCTTC
-,TRBJ2-7,TRBV28,-,CASSFRGDEQYF,TGTGCCAGCAGTTTCCGCGGAGACGAGCAGTACTTC
-,TRBJ1-2,TRBV7-2,-,CASSLAAIQVGAKDGYTF,TGTGCCAGCAGCTTAGCCGCAATACAGGTGGGCGCGAAGGATGGCTACACCTTC
few,TRBJ1-4,TRBV30,-,CAWKRAAARGGEKLFF,TGTGCCTGGAAGCGTGCTGCGGCCCGGGGGGGAGAAAAACTGTTTTTT